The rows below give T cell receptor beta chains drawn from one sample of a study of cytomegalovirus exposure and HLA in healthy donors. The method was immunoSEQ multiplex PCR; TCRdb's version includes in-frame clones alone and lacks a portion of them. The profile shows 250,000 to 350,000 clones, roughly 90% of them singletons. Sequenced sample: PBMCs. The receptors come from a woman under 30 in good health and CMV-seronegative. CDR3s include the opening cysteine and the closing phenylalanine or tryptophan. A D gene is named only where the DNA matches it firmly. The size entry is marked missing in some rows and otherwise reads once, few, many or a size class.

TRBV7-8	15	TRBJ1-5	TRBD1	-	CASSYLDRGMGPQHF	TGTGCCAGCAGCTACTTAGACAGGGGAATGGGCCCCCAGCATTTT
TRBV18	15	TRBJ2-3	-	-	CASSPPGEGTDTQYF	TGTGCCAGCTCACCACCAGGGGAGGGCACAGATACGCAGTATTTT
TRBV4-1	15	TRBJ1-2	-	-	CASSRGIRDQYGYTF	TGCGCCAGCAGCCGAGGAATCAGGGATCAGTATGGCTACACCTTC
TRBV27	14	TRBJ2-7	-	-	CASSFDGSFYEQYF	TGTGCCAGCAGTTTCGACGGGAGCTTCTACGAGCAGTACTTC
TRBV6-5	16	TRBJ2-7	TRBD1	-	CASSSPGQGSSYEQYF	TGTGCCAGCAGTTCCCCGGGACAGGGCAGCTCCTACGAGCAGTACTTC
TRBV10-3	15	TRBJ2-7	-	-	CAISESGQTDYEQYF	TGTGCCATCAGTGAGTCTGGACAGACGGACTACGAGCAGTACTTC
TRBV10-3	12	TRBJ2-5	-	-	CAISSPRETQYF	TGTGCCATCAGTTCCCCGAGGGAGACCCAGTACTTC
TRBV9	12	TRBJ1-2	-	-	CASSPVGGGYTF	TGTGCCAGCAGCCCCGTGGGGGGAGGCTACACCTTC
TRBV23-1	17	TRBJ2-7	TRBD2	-	CASSQMALGGRAYEQYF	TGCGCCAGCAGTCAAATGGCGTTGGGCGGGAGGGCTTACGAGCAGTACTTC
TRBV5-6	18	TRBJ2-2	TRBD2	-	CASSLVASGSGYSGELFF	TGTGCCAGCAGCTTGGTAGCTAGCGGGAGCGGGTACAGCGGGGAGCTGTTTTTT
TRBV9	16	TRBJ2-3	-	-	CASSVGGGYGQDTQYF	TGTGCCAGCAGCGTAGGAGGAGGGTACGGTCAAGATACGCAGTATTTT
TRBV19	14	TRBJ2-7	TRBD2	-	CASSKSGSGYEQYF	TGTGCCAGTAGTAAGAGCGGGAGTGGGTACGAGCAGTACTTC
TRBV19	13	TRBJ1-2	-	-	CASSMVEARGYTF	TGTGCCAGTAGTATGGTCGAGGCGCGTGGCTACACCTTC
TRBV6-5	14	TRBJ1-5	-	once	CASDPDSYNQPQHF	TGTGCCAGCGACCCAGACAGCTACAATCAGCCCCAGCATTTT
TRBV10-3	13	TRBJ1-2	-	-	CAISESVGREYTF	TGTGCCATCAGTGAGTCGGTGGGCAGGGAATACACCTTC
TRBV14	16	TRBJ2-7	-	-	CASSPVGGQSSYEQYF	TGTGCCAGCAGCCCAGTGGGGGGTCAAAGCTCCTACGAGCAGTACTTC
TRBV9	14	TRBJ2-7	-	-	CASTLAVNSYEQYF	TGTGCCAGCACCTTAGCGGTAAACTCCTACGAGCAGTACTTC
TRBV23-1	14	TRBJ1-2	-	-	CAGARGRTWEGYTF	TGCGCCGGCGCGAGAGGGCGCACATGGGAAGGCTACACCTTC
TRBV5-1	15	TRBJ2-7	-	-	CASSLVAAGTYEQYF	TGCGCCAGCAGCTTGGTAGCGGCGGGCACCTACGAGCAGTACTTC
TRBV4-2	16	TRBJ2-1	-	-	CASSQDLAPTYNEQFF	TGTGCCAGCAGCCAAGATCTAGCGCCCACCTACAATGAGCAGTTCTTC
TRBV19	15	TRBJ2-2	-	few	CASSSQGANTGELFF	TGTGCCAGTAGTAGCCAGGGCGCGAACACCGGGGAGCTGTTTTTT
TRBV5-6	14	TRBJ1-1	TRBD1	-	CASSLDRDDTEAFF	TGTGCCAGCAGCCTAGACAGGGACGACACTGAAGCTTTCTTT
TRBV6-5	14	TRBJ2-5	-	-	CASTLSGGHETQYF	TGTGCCAGCACCCTCTCAGGGGGGCACGAGACCCAGTACTTC
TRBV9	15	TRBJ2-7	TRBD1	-	CASSEGAVGVYEQYF	TGTGCCAGCAGCGAGGGGGCCGTCGGGGTCTACGAGCAGTACTTC
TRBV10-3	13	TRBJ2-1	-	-	CAITSDSYNEQFF	TGTGCCATCACTAGCGACTCCTACAATGAGCAGTTCTTC
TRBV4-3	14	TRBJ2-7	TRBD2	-	CASSQDHRGGEQYF	TGCGCCAGCAGCCAAGATCATCGGGGGGGCGAGCAGTACTTC
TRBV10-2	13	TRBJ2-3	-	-	CASRTSSAQTQYF	TGCGCCAGCAGAACTAGCAGCGCGCAGACGCAGTATTTT
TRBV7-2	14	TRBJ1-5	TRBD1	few	CASSLDRGRQPQHF	TGTGCCAGCAGCCTTGACAGGGGGAGACAGCCCCAGCATTTT
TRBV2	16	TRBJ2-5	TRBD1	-	CASSDGTAELQETQYF	TGTGCCAGCAGTGATGGGACAGCGGAATTACAAGAGACCCAGTACTTC
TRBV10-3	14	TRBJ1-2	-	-	CAISEGSGSVGYTF	TGTGCCATCAGTGAAGGATCGGGGTCAGTCGGCTACACCTTC
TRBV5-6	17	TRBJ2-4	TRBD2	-	CASSSLGIAGAKNIQYF	TGTGCCAGCAGCTCCCTCGGGATAGCGGGAGCCAAAAACATTCAGTACTTC
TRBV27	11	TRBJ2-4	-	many	CASSHKNIQYF	TGTGCCAGCAGTCACAAAAACATTCAGTACTTC
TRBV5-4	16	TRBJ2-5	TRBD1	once	CASSWTGAGGGETQYF	TGTGCCAGCAGCTGGACAGGAGCAGGGGGTGGGGAGACCCAGTACTTC
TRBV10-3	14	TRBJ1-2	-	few	CAISESDRGYGYTF	TGTGCCATCAGTGAGTCGGATAGGGGCTATGGCTACACCTTC
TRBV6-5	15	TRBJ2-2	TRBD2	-	CASSYWGGDTGELFF	TGTGCCAGCAGTTACTGGGGGGGGGACACCGGGGAGCTGTTTTTT
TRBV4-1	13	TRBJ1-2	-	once	CASSQASLSGYTF	TGCGCCAGCAGCCAAGCTAGTCTGAGTGGCTACACCTTC
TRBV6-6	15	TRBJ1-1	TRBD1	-	CASSSRTGMNTEAFF	TGTGCCAGCAGTTCGCGGACAGGGATGAACACTGAAGCTTTCTTT
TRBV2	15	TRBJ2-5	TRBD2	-	CASSVGLAGGGTQYF	TGTGCCAGCAGTGTCGGGCTAGCGGGAGGCGGGACCCAGTACTTC
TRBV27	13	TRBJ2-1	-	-	CASSLLLYNEQFF	TGTGCCAGCAGTTTATTACTCTACAATGAGCAGTTCTTC
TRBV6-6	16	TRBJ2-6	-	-	CASNSEGSSGANVLTF	TGTGCCAGCAATTCGGAGGGGAGCTCTGGGGCCAACGTCCTGACTTTC
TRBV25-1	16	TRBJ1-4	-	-	CASSPREAPTNEKLFF	TGTGCCAGCAGTCCCCGGGAGGCCCCTACTAATGAAAAACTGTTTTTT
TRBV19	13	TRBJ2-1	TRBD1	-	CASSGTGGNEQFF	TGTGCCAGTAGCGGGACAGGGGGCAATGAGCAGTTCTTC
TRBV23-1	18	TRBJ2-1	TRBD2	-	CATHQVTSGRPGSNEQFF	TGCGCCACCCATCAAGTCACTAGCGGGAGGCCGGGTAGCAATGAGCAGTTCTTC
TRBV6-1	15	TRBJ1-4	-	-	CASSEIQGRGEKLFF	TGTGCCAGCAGTGAAATACAGGGAAGAGGTGAAAAACTGTTTTTT
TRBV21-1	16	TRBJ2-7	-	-	CASSPWREGPPYEQYF	TGTGCCAGCAGCCCATGGCGGGAGGGACCCCCCTACGAGCAGTACTTC
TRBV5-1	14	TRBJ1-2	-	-	CASSPDPIGGGYTF	TGCGCCAGCAGCCCAGACCCGATTGGGGGCGGCTACACCTTC
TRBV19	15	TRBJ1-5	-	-	CASSIAGSPGQPQHF	TGTGCCAGTAGTATAGCGGGGTCCCCGGGTCAGCCCCAGCATTTT
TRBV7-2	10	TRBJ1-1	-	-	CASSLGGAFF	TGTGCCAGCAGCTTAGGAGGAGCTTTCTTT
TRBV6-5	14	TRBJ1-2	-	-	CASSYAAGFYGYTF	TGTGCCAGCAGTTACGCGGCTGGATTCTATGGCTACACCTTC
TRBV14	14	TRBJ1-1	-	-	CASSQGTLNTEAFF	TGTGCCAGCAGCCAGGGCACTCTGAACACTGAAGCTTTCTTT
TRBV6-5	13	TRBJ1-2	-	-	CASTGEGYYGYTF	TGTGCCAGCACCGGAGAGGGCTACTATGGCTACACCTTC
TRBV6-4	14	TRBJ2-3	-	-	CASSEEDNTDTQYF	TGTGCCAGCAGTGAAGAGGACAACACAGATACGCAGTATTTT
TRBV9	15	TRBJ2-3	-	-	CASSARGGGTDTQYF	TGTGCCAGCAGCGCCAGGGGTGGTGGCACAGATACGCAGTATTTT
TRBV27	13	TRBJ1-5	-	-	CASSIRVHQPQHF	TGTGCCAGCAGCATACGCGTGCACCAGCCCCAGCATTTT
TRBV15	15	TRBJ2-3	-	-	CATSRDIGSTDTQYF	TGTGCCACCAGCAGAGATATCGGGAGCACAGATACGCAGTATTTT
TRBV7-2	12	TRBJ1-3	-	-	CASSPDRNTIYF	TGTGCCAGCAGCCCGGACAGAAACACCATATATTTT